This is a list of T cell receptor beta chains from one sample in a study of blood T cell repertoires in COVID-19. The repertoire was sequenced with immunoSEQ multiplex PCR; TCRdb's copy has only in-frame clones and lacks some. The sample has some 83,000 clones, roughly 88% seen once. Input material: peripheral blood. The receptors were gathered from a man aged 50 to 60 with active COVID-19. Both conserved end residues are part of each CDR3. The D gene is left open where the match is weak.

TRBJ2-3 TRBV7-9 TRBD2 CASSFLGRDTDTQYF TGTGCCAGCAGCTTTCTGGGGAGGGACACAGATACGCAGTATTTT
TRBJ2-1 TRBV3-1/TRBV3-2 TRBD2 CASSSWTSGHNEQFF TGTGCCAGCAGCTCATGGACTAGCGGGCACAATGAGCAGTTCTTC
TRBJ2-3 TRBV9 - CASSGASGALDTQYF TGTGCCAGCAGCGGCGCATCAGGGGCTCTCGATACGCAGTATTTT
TRBJ2-5 TRBV7-2 TRBD2 CASSFSSGIGETQYF TGTGCCAGCAGCTTCTCTAGCGGGATAGGGGAGACCCAGTACTTC
TRBJ2-7 TRBV7-9 TRBD1 CASSLEVRGSEQYF TGTGCCAGCAGCTTAGAGGTCAGGGGGTCCGAGCAGTACTTC
TRBJ2-7 TRBV11-1 TRBD1 CASSSQGGDEQYF TGTGCCAGCAGCTCCCAAGGGGGCGACGAGCAGTACTTC
TRBJ1-1 TRBV6-5 TRBD1 CASRGDRRNTEAFF TGTGCCAGCAGGGGGGACAGGAGGAACACTGAAGCTTTCTTT
TRBJ2-7 TRBV9 - CASSVATGGGDEQYF TGTGCCAGCAGCGTAGCTACGGGAGGGGGCGACGAGCAGTACTTC
TRBJ1-2 TRBV28 TRBD1 CASSLPPGTAPDGYTF TGTGCCAGCAGTTTACCCCCCGGGACAGCCCCTGACGGCTACACCTTC
TRBJ2-2 TRBV5-4 - CASSLAGNGELFF TGTGCCAGCAGCTTGGCCGGGAACGGGGAGCTGTTTTTT
TRBJ1-1 TRBV7-9 - CASSLSPGGTTEAFF TGTGCCAGCAGCTTATCCCCCGGGGGTACCACTGAAGCTTTCTTT
TRBJ2-1 TRBV6-1 TRBD1 CASSEWGQGDEQFF TGTGCCAGCAGTGAATGGGGTCAGGGGGATGAGCAGTTCTTC
TRBJ1-1 TRBV3-1/TRBV3-2 TRBD1 CASRRQGAIATEAFF TGTGCCAGCCGGAGACAGGGGGCGATTGCCACTGAAGCTTTCTTT
TRBJ2-3 TRBV3-1/TRBV3-2 - CASSQRTGLRTDTQYF TGTGCCAGCAGCCAACGAACGGGACTCCGCACAGATACGCAGTATTTT
TRBJ1-1 TRBV28 TRBD1 CASTRGGGGNTEAFF TGTGCCAGCACCCGAGGGGGCGGTGGGAACACTGAAGCTTTCTTT
TRBJ1-2 TRBV12-3/TRBV12-4 - CASSPSYGYTF TGTGCCAGCAGTCCTTCTTATGGCTACACCTTC